This entry concerns a single T cell receptor beta chain. Its matching antigen is unknown. V trimming: 7 bases; J trimming: 3 bases; junction bases outside the gene matches: 9. The CDR3 length is 13 residues. Per germline, CDR1 SQVTM and CDR2 ANQGSEA. The data belong to a study of OX40 agonist ivuxolimab in advanced cancers. Turning to the study itself: Hepatocellular carcinoma, melanoma, renal cell or head and neck cancer occurred in dose-escalation patients. It was permissible to have had prior anti-PD-1, anti-PD-L1 or anti-CTLA-4 therapy, and around 40% had some.

Only in-frame clones appear in the TCRdb table, and some are missing; sequencing was by immunoSEQ multiplex PCR. The sample includes 77,000 or so clones, about 94% of them seen just once. Findings of the study overall: Within 6 weeks, CD4+ and CD8+ blood T cells expanded clonally at 0.1 to 3.0 mg/kg.

This material consisted of CD4+ or CD8+ T cells sorted from blood, taken in a trial of the OX40 agonist ivuxolimab. The sequence was obtained from an adult with an advanced solid tumor such as melanoma, head and neck, liver or kidney cancer. The chain has TRBV29-1 and TRBJ2-7; 7 nucleotides line up with TRBD2. CDR3 in DNA: TGCAGCGCATACGGGGGGAGCGGCTACGAGCAGTACTTC. Protein: CSAYGGSGYEQYF.